The 8 T cell receptor beta chains given below trace back to one sample, sequenced in a study of cytomegalovirus exposure and HLA in healthy donors (TCRdb year 2017). Libraries were constructed by the immunoSEQ multiplex PCR assay. The multiplex PCR relied on a mix of 60 forward primers for TCR Vbeta segments and 13 reverse primers for TCR Jbeta segments. TCRdb retrieved this table from immuneACCESS and kept in-frame rearrangements only. Not all clones are present; in checked studies, unresolved V genes account for under half, and no reason is known for the remainder. This sample has about 150,000 clones in its table, and roughly 80% of those were observed once. Less than 10% of the sample comes from the top ten. The sample taken for sequencing was PBMCs. These receptors originate from a man aged 30 to 45 in good health and CMV-seropositive.

The chain uses TRBV4-3 and TRBJ2-7, with 7 positions matching TRBD1. This CDR3 is built from 13 residues. CDR1 is LGHNA, CDR2 YSLEER, per germline. Trimming removed 4 bases from V and 5 bases from J; junction bases left unmatched: 5. CDR3 sequence: CASSRRQGDEQYF. DNA of the CDR3: TGCGCCAGCAGCCGCCGACAGGGAGACGAGCAGTACTTC.

The chain joins TRBV12-5 to TRBJ1-4; D call uncertain. The ends were cut back, 0 bases at V and 3 bases at J, with 14 bases in the middle. The CDR3 is 17 amino acids. The germline V gene has CDR1 LGHNT and CDR2 FRNRAP. The CDR3, as DNA: TGTGCTAGTGGTTTGGTAATTAGGCGAGAGGCTAATGAAAAACTGTTTTTT. Protein: CASGLVIRREANEKLFF.

The chain uses TRBV2 and TRBJ1-2, with D hard to call. The germline V gene encodes CDR1 SNHLY and CDR2 FYNNEI. This CDR3 spans 13 amino acids. V was clipped by 3 bases and J by 3 bases, with 8 bases between them. CDR3 nucleotides: TGTGCCAGCAGTGATGAGAGAGACTATGGCTACACCTTC. Its protein is CASSDERDYGYTF. Variable domain in full (rest from reference TRBV2 and TRBJ1-2): EPEVTQTPSHQVTQMGQEVILRCVPISNHLYFYWYRQILGQKVEFLVSFYNNEISEKSEIFDDQFSVERPDGSNFTLKIRSTKLEDSAMYFCASSDERDYGYTFGSGTRLTVV.

This clone was seen only once. The genes are TRBV2 and TRBJ2-1, with unresolved D. CDR3 size: 13 residues. With 6 bases removed from V and 2 bases from J, the gap between germline ends came to 8 bases. The germline gives CDR1 SNHLY, CDR2 FYNNEI. The CDR3 is CASRSSPYNEQFF. CDR3 DNA: TGTGCCAGCAGAAGCTCGCCCTACAATGAGCAGTTCTTC.

The V call is TRBV28, the J call TRBJ1-1; 9 nucleotides align to TRBD1. Looked up from germline, CDR1 is MDHEN and CDR2 is SYDVKM. The junction had 9 bases not matched to a gene; V was cut back by 4 bases and J by 0 bases. This CDR3 has 17 amino acids. CDR3 nucleotide sequence: TGTGCCAGCAGTTCAGCCGACAGGGGGTTCGTGAACACTGAAGCTTTCTTT. This gives the protein CASSSADRGFVNTEAFF.

As DNA, the CDR3 is TGTGCCAGTAGTGGGGGGGGGAACACTGAAGCTTTCTTT. It encodes CASSGGGNTEAFF. The chain joins TRBV19 to TRBJ1-1, with D possibly TRBD1 on 5 matching bases. Germline V gene sequence: CDR1 LNHDA, CDR2 SQIVND (reference sequence). Between the trimmed V and J ends, which lost 5 bases and 1 base, there was a span of 8 bases. There are 13 residues in the CDR3.

The chain uses TRBV19 and TRBJ1-2, with D perhaps matching TRBD1 (6 bases). V gave up 6 bases and J gave up 3 bases, with 11 bases separating them. CDR3 length: 13 residues. Looked up from germline, CDR1 is LNHDA and CDR2 is SQIVND (reference sequence). CDR3 sequence: CASRLQGDYGYTF. The CDR3 DNA reads as TGTGCCAGTAGGTTACAGGGTGACTATGGCTACACCTTC.

CDR3 sequence reads: CASSLSGGGDNEQFF. The CDR3 DNA is TGTGCCAGCAGCTTATCGGGGGGTGGCGACAATGAGCAGTTCTTC. The rearrangement joins TRBV13 to TRBJ2-1; 7 bases line up with TRBD2. This CDR3 spans 15 amino acids. The V and J ends lost 2 bases and 5 bases, in that order; junction bases with no gene match: 6. Per germline, CDR1 PRHDT and CDR2 FYEKMQ (reference sequence).